A single sample gave rise to the 29 T cell receptor beta chains below, sequenced in a study of molecular identifiers for immune sequencing clone quantification. TCRdb processed the PCR reads anew with MiXCR; each CDR3 protein has one entry. The top ten hold around 0.78% of the sample, which has around 470,000 distinct CDR3 sequences, 25% seen once. Sample: naive CD8+ T cells from blood, with Jurkat cell RNA spiked in. Subset: FACS-sorted CD8+CD4-CCR7+CD45RA+ naive T cells. These receptors all come from a human donor in good health. Some libraries in this study had Jurkat cell RNA spiked in.

The chain uses TRBV7-9 and TRBJ2-2; no firm D call. V lost 0 bases to trimming and J lost 8 bases, with 10 bases between them. The CDR3 consists of 14 residues. The germline gives CDR1 SEHNR, CDR2 FQNEAQ (reference sequence). The CDR3 loop is CASSLAQDPGELFF. The CDR3 coding sequence is TGTGCCAGCAGCTTAGCGCAAGACCCGGGGGAGCTGTTTTTT. Full variable domain (rest looked up from reference TRBV7-9 and TRBJ2-2): DTGVSQNPRHKITKRGQNVTFRCDPISEHNRLYWYRQTLGQGPEFLTYFQNEAQLEKSRLLSDRFSAERPKGSFSTLEIQRTEQGDSAMYLCASSLAQDPGELFFGEGSRLTVL.

There are many counts of this clonotype. The rearrangement joins TRBV28 to TRBJ1-5; unclear D gene. There are 15 residues in the CDR3. V was pared by 6 bases and J by 10 bases, with 22 bases between. In germline, CDR1 is MDHEN, CDR2 SYDVKM. The CDR3 nucleotides read TGTGCCAGCAGCCCGACTGAAACTAACATCGGCCCCCAGCATTTT. Protein: CASSPTETNIGPQHF.

This clonotype was counted at least ten times. This chain uses TRBV13 with TRBJ2-5; a weak D match, TRBD2 (6 bases). This CDR3 comprises 14 residues. V lost 5 bases, J lost 3 bases, and 13 bases lay in between. Germline CDR1 is PRHDT and CDR2 is FYEKMQ (reference sequence). For the CDR3, the DNA is TGTGCCAGCAGCCCAGATAGCGGTGAAGAGACCCAGTACTTC. This codes for CASSPDSGEETQYF.

The rearrangement links TRBV9 to TRBJ1-3; no clear D. There are 15 residues in the CDR3. CDR1 and CDR2 (germline): SGDLS, YYNGEE. The V and J ends lost 2 bases and 4 bases respectively, with 13 bases between them. The CDR3 DNA reads TGTGCCAGCAGCGTGGAGGGTTGGCCCGGAAACACCATATATTTT. It encodes CASSVEGWPGNTIYF.

The V and J genes are TRBV19 and TRBJ2-1, with D possibly TRBD1 on 5 matching bases. V was clipped by 7 bases and J by 0 bases, with 13 bases between them. This CDR3 spans 15 amino acids. CDR1 and CDR2 from the germline V gene are LNHDA and SQIVND (reference sequence). CDR3 DNA sequence: TGTGCCAGTACCTGGACAACCAGCTCCTACAATGAGCAGTTCTTC. It translates to CASTWTTSSYNEQFF.

As regards this clonotype: A much larger clone differs by one base, so this may be a read error. J is TRBJ2-2 and V is TRBV20-1; TRBD2 might be the D (5 bases). V was trimmed by 5 bases and J by 0 bases, leaving 13 bases between them. The germline CDR1 and CDR2 sequences are DFQATT and SNEGSKA (reference sequence). The CDR3 runs to 15 residues. Here the CDR3 reads CSAYPAVANTGELFF. CDR3 sequence (DNA): TGCAGTGCTTATCCAGCGGTCGCGAACACCGGGGAGCTGTTTTTT.

A word on this clonotype: The conserved phenylalanine or tryptophan is not found at the CDR3 terminus, so this likely reflects a read error. The chain recombines TRBV7-9 with TRBJ2-5; the match to TRBD1 covers 9 bases. This CDR3 is built from 15 residues. V trimming: 3 bases; J trimming: 3 bases; junction bases outside the gene matches: 5. From germline, CDR1 is SEHNR and CDR2 FQNEAQ (reference sequence). CDR3 sequence reads: CASSLVGQGEETQYL. The CDR3 nucleotides are TGTGCCAGCAGCTTGGTGGGACAGGGTGAAGAGACCCAGTACCTC.

The J gene is TRBJ2-7, the V gene TRBV30, with D maybe TRBD1 (5 bases). Deletions cut 0 bases from V and 2 bases from J, with 11 bases between. CDR1 and CDR2 (germline): GTSNPN, SVGIG (reference sequence). The CDR3 spans 14 residues. CDR3 DNA sequence: TGTGCCTGGAGTGTGGACATCTCTACCTACGAGCAGTACTTC. Translating it yields CAWSVDISTYEQYF.

Notes on this clonotype: One base away lies a much larger clone, so this may be a sequencing read error. The rearrangement links TRBV7-9 to TRBJ2-4; weak D call: TRBD2 (7 bases). Germline CDR1 is SEHNR and CDR2 is FQNEAQ (reference sequence). The CDR3 runs 16 residues. The CDR3 DNA sequence: TGTGCCAGCAGCCCCCGAGGGGGGGTCGCCAAAAACATTCGGTACTTC. Its protein product is CASSPRGGVAKNIRYF. The full variable domain, its missing parts supplied by reference TRBV7-9 and TRBJ2-4, is DTGVSQNPRHKITKRGQNVTFRCDPISEHNRLYWYRQTLGQGPEFLTYFQNEAQLEKSRLLSDRFSAERPKGSFSTLEIQRTEQGDSAMYLCASSPRGGVAKNIRYFGAGTRLSVL.

Comment on this clonotype: This may stem from a read error, because a much larger clone lies one nucleotide away. The CDR3 does not end in the conserved phenylalanine or tryptophan, so this is likely a read error. This CDR3 reads CASSEAPPLAGDTDTQYS. In DNA, the CDR3 is TGTGCCAGCAGCGAAGCCCCCCCTTTAGCGGGGGACACAGATACGCAGTATTCT. This rearrangement joins TRBV9 to TRBJ2-3; 9 bases map to TRBD2. The trim removed 3 bases at V and 2 bases at J, leaving 13 bases unmatched. Germline V lookup: CDR1 SGDLS, CDR2 YYNGEE. The CDR3 consists of 18 residues.

This clonotype was counted once. This could be a read error, since a much larger clone is one nucleotide away. The rearrangement uses TRBV4-1 and TRBJ1-4; D uncertain. The CDR3 covers 15 residues. The germline V gene encodes CDR1 MGHRA and CDR2 YSYEKL. The germline V and J ends were trimmed by 5 bases and 3 bases, with 13 bases remaining between them. In nucleotides, the CDR3 is TGCGCCAGCAGCTACTGGGCCCAGGCTAATGAAAAACTGTTTTTT. This translates into CASSYWAQANEKLFF.

This chain links TRBV4-3 with TRBJ1-5, with D possibly TRBD1 on 6 matching bases. The CDR3 consists of 15 residues. V was cut by 0 bases and J by 7 bases, with 13 bases left in between. Germline V gives CDR1 LGHNA, CDR2 YSLEER. The CDR3 DNA sequence: TGCGCCAGCAGCCAAGATTTCCAGGGGATGCAGCCCCAGCATTTT. It codes for CASSQDFQGMQPQHF.

CDR3 nucleotides: TGTGCCAGCAGTTTAGGGTTCGGGCAGTACTTC. The encoded protein is CASSLGFGQYF. The chain is built from TRBV27 and TRBJ2-7; the D is unclear. The CDR3 sequence is 11 residues long. Germline V lookup: CDR1 MNHEY, CDR2 SMNVEV (reference sequence). The V end was cut by 2 bases, the J end by 9 bases, with 8 bases between.

This clonotype was detected ten times or more. The genes are TRBV4-1 and TRBJ2-7; 7 bases map to TRBD2. The CDR3 contains 15 residues. Germline lookup yields CDR1 MGHRA and CDR2 YSYEKL. After removal of 0 bases from V and 3 bases from J, the junction contained 5 bases not matched to a gene. In nucleotides, the CDR3 is TGCGCCAGCAGCCAAGAAGGCGGGAGTTACTACGAGCAGTACTTC. This translates into CASSQEGGSYYEQYF.

Notes on this clonotype: One end of the junction varies from germline; a read error may be responsible. This chain joins TRBV6-5 and TRBJ2-7; 7 positions match TRBD1. This CDR3 region has 15 residues. Germline CDR1 MNHEY, CDR2 SVGAGI. As DNA, the CDR3 is TGTGCCAGCAGTCCCCCACAGACAGGGTCCCACGAGCAGTGCTTC. Amino acid sequence: CASSPPQTGSHEQCF.

The rearrangement uses TRBV6-5 and TRBJ2-7; a possible D gene is TRBD2 (5 bases). This CDR3 contains 14 residues. Trimming took 6 bases from V and 2 from J, leaving 14 bases between them. The V gene's germline CDR1 is MNHEY and CDR2 SVGAGI. CDR3 bases: TGTGCCAGCAGGTCACTGACGGGAACCTACGAGCAGTACTTC. As protein: CASRSLTGTYEQYF.

V gene TRBV5-4 combines with J gene TRBJ1-1; D is perhaps TRBD1 (6 bases). Trimming took off 2 bases at V and 4 bases at J, with 12 bases between the two ends. The CDR3 sequence is 14 residues long. Germline values: CDR1 SGHNT, CDR2 YYREEE (reference sequence). CDR3 sequence: CASSLRGGRTEAFF. The CDR3 nucleotides are TGTGCCAGCAGCTTACGAGGGGGTCGCACTGAAGCTTTCTTT. Looking up the rest from reference TRBV5-4 and TRBJ1-1 gives the full variable domain: ETGVTQSPTHLIKTRGQQVTLRCSSQSGHNTVSWYQQALGQGPQFIFQYYREEENGRGNFPPRFSGLQFPNYSSELNVNALELDDSALYLCASSLRGGRTEAFFGQGTRLTVV.

A word on this clonotype: This clone may be a read error of a much larger clone one base away. The chain has TRBV29-1 and TRBJ2-3, with 9 bases lining up with TRBD2. The germline CDR1 and CDR2 sequences are SQVTM and ANQGSEA. This CDR3 has 15 amino acids. V shed 3 bases, J shed 2 bases, and the junction held 6 bases outside the gene matches. The CDR3 protein is CSVDSSGNFTDTQYF. CDR3 DNA: TGCAGCGTTGATTCTAGCGGGAATTTCACAGATACGCAGTATTTT.

This clonotype occurred many times. At one end the junction does not follow the germline gene, possibly because of a read error. The chain couples TRBV5-1 to TRBJ1-1; 8 bases are a match to TRBD1. CDR1 and CDR2 (germline): SGHRS, YFSETQ. The CDR3 length is 14 residues. The CDR3: CASSWTGPNTEAFF. In nucleotides, the CDR3 is TGTGCCAGCAGCTGGACAGGGCCAAACACTGAAGCTTTCTTT.

The J gene is TRBJ2-3, the V gene TRBV20-1; 8 bases align to TRBD2. Losses at the gene ends were 0 bases for V and 14 bases for J; bases not matched to a gene: 16. Germline loops: CDR1 DFQATT, CDR2 SNEGSKA (reference sequence). This CDR3 spans 15 amino acids. This chain's CDR3 is CSARDRGSGALQRYF. The CDR3 nucleotides are TGCAGTGCTAGAGATCGGGGTAGCGGGGCCCTACAAAGGTATTTT.

This clonotype was counted only a few times. The chain recombines TRBV20-1 with TRBJ2-7, with TRBD1 identical over 8 bases. This CDR3 comprises 15 residues. The V segment lost 0 bases and the J segment 1 base; nucleotides outside the gene matches: 5. Germline V gene data show CDR1 as DFQATT and CDR2 as SNEGSKA (reference sequence). DNA of the CDR3: TGCAGTGCTAGAGATTCGGACAGGGTATCCTACGAGCAGTACTTC. As protein: CSARDSDRVSYEQYF.

This clonotype appeared many times. V and J are TRBV6-5 and TRBJ2-3; unclear D gene. The ends were cut back, 1 base at V and 3 bases at J, with 5 bases in the middle. This CDR3 region has 13 residues. Germline V CDR1 and CDR2: MNHEY, SVGAGI. The CDR3 DNA is TGTGCCAGCAGTTACTTCTGGACAGATACGCAGTATTTT. It is translated as CASSYFWTDTQYF.

This chain joins TRBV5-8 and TRBJ1-6; D unclear. CDR1 and CDR2 from the germline V gene are SGHTS and YDEGEE. Between the trimmed V and J ends, which lost 1 base and 3 bases, there was a span of 14 bases. There are 17 residues in the CDR3. CDR3 in amino acids: CASSLSSHADYNSPLHF. In DNA, the CDR3 is TGTGCCAGCAGCTTGTCGTCCCACGCCGACTATAATTCACCCCTCCACTTT. Drawing the rest from reference TRBV5-8 and TRBJ1-6, the complete variable domain is EAGVTQSPTHLIKTRGQQATLRCSPISGHTSVYWYQQALGLGLQFLLWYDEGEERNRGNFPPRFSGRQFPNYSSELNVNALELEDSALYLCASSLSSHADYNSPLHFGNGTRLTVT.

In the case of this clonotype: Just one base apart from a much larger clone, this may be a read error. The V and J genes are TRBV7-9 and TRBJ2-3, with D perhaps matching TRBD2 (7 bases). The CDR3 totals 15 residues. Germline lookup yields CDR1 SEHNR and CDR2 FQNEAQ (reference sequence). Trimming cost V 5 bases and J 2 bases, with 14 bases left between them. CDR3 sequence reads: CASSDGGLNTDTQYF. The CDR3 DNA sequence: TGTGCCAGCAGCGACGGGGGGCTCAACACAGATACGCAGTATTTT.

V is TRBV20-1 and J is TRBJ2-7, with a possible D match to TRBD2 (7 bases). Trimming removed 6 bases from V and 0 bases from J, with 12 bases in between. This CDR3 comprises 13 residues. Looked up from germline, CDR1 is DFQATT and CDR2 is SNEGSKA (reference sequence). The CDR3 DNA reads TGCAGTGCAGGGGGAGGGGACTCCTACGAGCAGTACTTC. Protein: CSAGGGDSYEQYF.

The chain uses TRBV27 and TRBJ2-1; TRBD2 might be the D (5 bases). Trimming took 4 bases from V and 0 from J, leaving 16 bases between them. CDR1 and CDR2 (germline): MNHEY, SMNVEV (reference sequence). This CDR3 has 17 residues. The CDR3 DNA reads TGTGCCAGCAGTTCCCGGGAATTTAAAAGCTCCTACAATGAGCAGTTCTTC. Protein product: CASSSREFKSSYNEQFF.

The chain carries TRBV20-1 and TRBJ2-7; 7 positions match TRBD1. The CDR3 loop spans 14 amino acids. The V and J ends lost 1 base and 3 bases, in that order; junction bases with no gene match: 6. CDR1 DFQATT and CDR2 SNEGSKA come from the germline V gene (reference sequence). CDR3 loop: CSARGPGQNYEQYF. The CDR3, as DNA: TGCAGTGCTAGAGGACCGGGACAGAACTACGAGCAGTACTTC.

This clonotype was found a few times. This chain joins TRBV14 and TRBJ1-5; unclear D gene. From germline, CDR1 is SGHDN and CDR2 FVKESK. This CDR3 is 13 amino acids long. V was shortened by 5 bases and J by 9 bases, with 14 bases between the two germline ends. DNA of the CDR3: TGTGCCAGCAGCTGGACGAGCCGGGGGCCCCAGCATTTT. Its translation: CASSWTSRGPQHF.

CDR3 protein: CASSYGTGGGAGEQYF. The DNA of the CDR3 is TGTGCCAGCAGCTACGGTACCGGCGGAGGGGCCGGCGAGCAGTACTTC. The rearrangement joins TRBV5-6 to TRBJ2-7; tentatively, D is TRBD2 (6 bases). This CDR3 is built from 16 residues. V was clipped by 3 bases and J by 6 bases, with 22 bases between them. Germline V lookup: CDR1 SGHDT, CDR2 YYEEEE.